The next 8 T cell receptor beta chains were all read from a single sample in a study of CD8 T cells in ankylosing spondylitis. TCRdb fed the 5' RACE reads into MiXCR, producing one record per CDR3 protein. The repertoire consists of some 120,000 distinct CDR3 sequences, with roughly 13% occurring once and the leading ten covering about 3%. The sequenced sample consisted of blood, either unsorted or a sorted T cell fraction (not recorded which). These receptors were collected from a female donor with ankylosing spondylitis or in good health (not recorded which).

The chain joins TRBV15 to TRBJ2-2, with 8 bases identical to TRBD1. The CDR3 runs to 16 residues. CDR1 and CDR2 (germline): LNHNV, YYDKDF (reference sequence). V shed 1 base and J 4 bases; nucleotides not matched to a gene: 5. The CDR3 coding sequence is TGTGCCACCAGCAGAGCTTCAGGGGGCAGCACCGGGGAGCTGTTTTTT. It specifies CATSRASGGSTGELFF.

This clonotype was counted ten times or more. The CDR3 DNA follows: TGCGCCAGCAGCTTGGGGGGTCCGGGCCGAAGGAATGAGCAGTTCTTC. Its translation: CASSLGGPGRRNEQFF. The chain has TRBV5-1 and TRBJ2-1; D gene uncertain. The germline V and J ends were trimmed by 0 bases and 7 bases, with 17 bases remaining between them. The CDR3 totals 16 residues. Germline assignment: CDR1 SGHRS and CDR2 YFSETQ.

A few counts support this clonotype. CDR3 nucleotide sequence: TGTGCCAGCAGCACAGGACAGGGGATATCCTACGAGCAGTACTTC. Its protein is CASSTGQGISYEQYF. The V call is TRBV12-3 or TRBV12-4, the J call TRBJ2-7; 9 bases map to TRBD1. The V and J ends lost 6 bases and 1 base, in that order; junction bases with no gene match: 7. The CDR3 consists of 15 residues.

A remark on this clonotype: A clone one base away is much larger, so this may be a read error. The chain carries TRBV5-1 and TRBJ2-1; TRBD2 matches at 13 bases. There are 15 residues in the CDR3. CDR1 is SGHRS, CDR2 YFSETQ, per germline. V was pared by 4 bases and J by 11 bases, with 9 bases of the junction left unmatched. CDR3: CASSLGLAGVVKQFF. The CDR3 bases are TGCGCCAGCAGCCTAGGACTAGCGGGAGTGGTTAAGCAGTTCTTC.

This clonotype was found many times. This rearrangement joins TRBV20-1 to TRBJ2-3, with 8 positions matching TRBD2. Trimming removed 4 bases from V and 5 bases from J; junction bases left unmatched: 5. Germline CDR1 is DFQATT and CDR2 is SNEGSKA (reference sequence). The CDR3 sequence is 13 residues long. This CDR3 reads CSAIIAGQDTQYF. As DNA, the CDR3 is TGCAGTGCTATCATAGCGGGGCAAGATACGCAGTATTTT.

Ten or more counts support this clonotype. CDR3 residues: CASSFGGGTEAFF. In DNA, the CDR3 is TGCGCCAGCAGCTTCGGCGGGGGCACTGAAGCTTTCTTT. The chain carries TRBV5-1 and TRBJ1-1; TRBD1 is a possible D gene (5 bases). The germline CDR1 and CDR2 sequences are SGHRS and YFSETQ. The CDR3 covers 13 residues. V was trimmed by 2 bases and J by 4 bases, leaving 9 bases between them.

In this sample, this clonotype turned up many times. This chain links TRBV12-3 or TRBV12-4 with TRBJ2-7; possibly TRBD1 for D (7 bases). There are 14 residues in the CDR3. Trimming removed 2 bases at V and 3 bases at J, with 11 bases between. The CDR3 bases are TGTGCCAGCAGTTTAACAGGGGACTTCTACGAGCAGTACTTC. Residues: CASSLTGDFYEQYF.

This clonotype was found many times. This rearrangement joins TRBV27 to TRBJ2-7, with TRBD1 matching over 8 bases. The CDR3 contains 14 residues. V shed 2 bases and J 1 base; nucleotides not matched to a gene: 1. Germline CDR1 and CDR2: MNHEY and SMNVEV (reference sequence). The CDR3, as DNA: TGTGCCAGCAGTTTACGGACAGGGTCCTACGAGCAGTACTTC. Its protein product is CASSLRTGSYEQYF.